These 27 T cell receptor beta chains share one sample of origin, sequenced in a study of T cell responses to AZD1222 COVID-19 vaccine. Clones were sequenced by immunoSEQ multiplex PCR, and TCRdb holds only the in-frame ones, with some missing. Of more than 95,000 clones listed, roughly 93% are singletons. The sequences come from peripheral blood, collected on day 0 of AZD1222 vaccination. Receptors were obtained from an adult in good health.

The chain has TRBV28 and TRBJ1-2; a possible D gene is TRBD1 (6 bases). Germline V gene sequence: CDR1 MDHEN, CDR2 SYDVKM. The CDR3 sequence is 12 residues long. V gave up 8 bases and J gave up 2 bases, with 9 bases separating them. CDR3 amino acids: CASLTGNYGYTF. The CDR3 DNA follows: TGTGCCAGCCTCACAGGGAACTATGGCTACACCTTC.

The V call is TRBV3-1 (or the pseudogene TRBV3-2), the J call TRBJ1-2, with 8 bases that match TRBD1. The CDR3 runs to 13 residues. Germline values: CDR1 LGHDT, CDR2 YNNKEL (reference sequence). With V trimmed by 1 base and J by 8 bases, 3 bases remained unmatched. In nucleotides, the CDR3 is TGTGCCAGCAGCCAAGTGGACAGGGACGGCTACACCTTC. It yields the protein CASSQVDRDGYTF.

The chain recombines TRBV28 with TRBJ2-7; D might be TRBD2 (5 bases). The CDR3 is 14 amino acids. CDR1 MDHEN and CDR2 SYDVKM come from the germline V gene. The germline V and J ends were trimmed by 3 bases and 0 bases, with 9 bases remaining between them. CDR3 coding DNA: TGTGCCAGCAGTTTCAGCGGCCACTCCTACGAGCAGTACTTC. This encodes CASSFSGHSYEQYF.

The count of this clone is one. The J gene is TRBJ2-5, the V gene TRBV28; D possibly corresponds to TRBD2 (6 bases). Germline V gene data show CDR1 as MDHEN and CDR2 as SYDVKM. Trimming shortened V by 3 bases and J by 5 bases, and 22 bases separated the two germline ends. The CDR3 is 17 residues long. The CDR3 loop reads CASSFSSLAGSWETQYF. CDR3 sequence (DNA): TGTGCCAGCAGTTTTAGTAGTCTGGCGGGATCCTGGGAGACCCAGTACTTC.

The rearrangement uses TRBV4-3 and TRBJ2-2, with D hard to call. V dropped 0 bases and J dropped 6 bases, with 8 bases sitting between them. This CDR3 is 14 amino acids long. CDR1 and CDR2 from the germline V gene are LGHNA and YSLEER. DNA for the CDR3: TGCGCCAGCAGCCAAGATTCCAGGTCCGGGGAGCTGTTTTTT. Amino acids: CASSQDSRSGELFF.

The rearrangement links TRBV5-1 to TRBJ1-2; D may be TRBD1 (5 bases). CDR1 is SGHRS, CDR2 YFSETQ, per germline. Deletions cut 1 base from V and 6 bases from J, with 10 bases between. The length of the CDR3 is 13 residues. The CDR3 loop reads CASSLQQANGYTF. CDR3 bases: TGCGCCAGCAGCTTGCAACAGGCGAATGGCTACACCTTC.

This chain joins TRBV11-2 and TRBJ1-6, with TRBD1 identical over 10 bases. V lost 2 bases to trimming and J lost 5 bases; unmatched junction nucleotides: 3. The CDR3 consists of 16 residues. Germline V gives CDR1 SGHAT, CDR2 FQNNGV. The CDR3 loop is CASSLRGTGDNSPLHF. As DNA, the CDR3 is TGTGCCAGCAGCTTACGGGGGACAGGGGATAATTCACCCCTCCACTTT. The whole variable domain, filled in from reference TRBV11-2 and TRBJ1-6, reads EAGVAQSPRYKIIEKRQSVAFWCNPISGHATLYWYQQILGQGPKLLIQFQNNGVVDDSQLPKDRFSAERLKGVDSTLKIQPAKLEDSAVYLCASSLRGTGDNSPLHFGNGTRLTVT.

The CDR3: CASSPGDRVNYGYTF. The DNA for the CDR3 is TGTGCCAGCAGCCCAGGGGACAGGGTAAACTATGGCTACACCTTC. The J gene is TRBJ1-2, the V gene TRBV9; 9 nucleotides line up with TRBD1. The CDR3 consists of 15 residues. Germline trimming cut 4 bases from V and 2 bases from J; bases unmatched to any gene: 6. The V gene's germline CDR1 is SGDLS and CDR2 YYNGEE.

The genes are TRBV2 and TRBJ1-5, with no clear D. CDR1 and CDR2 from the germline V gene are SNHLY and FYNNEI. CDR3 length: 13 residues. Trimming left V 6 bases short and J 6 bases short, with 12 bases between. The CDR3 reads CASREMDGQPQHF. Here the CDR3 DNA reads TGTGCCAGCAGAGAGATGGACGGTCAGCCCCAGCATTTT.

The V call is TRBV7-9, the J call TRBJ2-3, with 7 nucleotides matching TRBD1. This CDR3 comprises 14 residues. The germline gives CDR1 SEHNR, CDR2 FQNEAQ (reference sequence). Trimming at V came to 7 bases and at J to 6 bases, leaving 10 bases not matched to a gene. Here the CDR3 reads CASTQGVLSDTQYF. As DNA, the CDR3 is TGTGCCAGCACCCAGGGGGTGCTATCGGATACGCAGTATTTT.

The rearrangement uses TRBV6-5 and TRBJ1-1; D is perhaps TRBD1 (5 bases). V was shortened by 6 bases and J by 7 bases, with 12 bases between the two germline ends. Germline loops: CDR1 MNHEY, CDR2 SVGAGI. The CDR3 is made up of 12 amino acids. CDR3 sequence: CASSRDSSEAFF. As DNA, the CDR3 is TGTGCCAGCAGCCGCGACAGCAGTGAAGCTTTCTTT.

A single count supports this clone. This chain links TRBV2 with TRBJ2-3; no definite D call. The CDR3 loop spans 17 amino acids. In germline, CDR1 is SNHLY, CDR2 FYNNEI. Trimming removed 1 base at V and 1 base at J, with 15 bases between. As DNA, the CDR3 is TGTGCCAGCAGTGAAGGGGCCGTATTTTTTGGCACAGATACGCAGTATTTT. This codes for CASSEGAVFFGTDTQYF.

In DNA form, the CDR3 reads TGCGCCAGCAGCTACGCAGGGGAAGCTTTCTTT. It translates to CASSYAGEAFF. The chain employs TRBV5-1 and TRBJ1-1; TRBD1 might be the D (5 bases). CDR1 is SGHRS, CDR2 YFSETQ, per germline. The V and J ends lost 3 bases and 8 bases respectively, with 8 bases between them. The CDR3 is 11 amino acids.

V gene TRBV5-4 combines with J gene TRBJ2-7, with D possibly TRBD2 on 6 matching bases. The germline gives CDR1 SGHNT, CDR2 YYREEE (reference sequence). There are 12 residues in the CDR3. Trimming took off 1 base at V and 5 bases at J, with 7 bases between the two ends. CDR3 sequence reads: CASSLPSDEQYF. CDR3 nucleotides: TGTGCCAGCAGCTTGCCTAGCGACGAGCAGTACTTC.

The chain has TRBV19 and TRBJ1-2; D is uncertain. Germline V gene sequence: CDR1 LNHDA, CDR2 SQIVND (reference sequence). The CDR3 totals 16 residues. Trimming left V 3 bases short and J 0 bases short, with 14 bases between. CDR3 bases: TGTGCCAGTAGTATCCCCCGGGCAGCAGCTAACTATGGCTACACCTTC. This translates into CASSIPRAAANYGYTF.

The V call is TRBV5-1, the J call TRBJ1-4; 9 nucleotides line up with TRBD1. After removal of 0 bases from V and 9 bases from J, the junction contained 6 bases not matched to a gene. The CDR3 extends over 15 amino acids. Germline CDR1 SGHRS, CDR2 YFSETQ. The CDR3 region has the DNA TGCGCCAGCAGCTTGGGGGGACAGGGTCAGCAAAAACTGTTTTTT. As protein: CASSLGGQGQQKLFF.

This chain joins TRBV2 and TRBJ2-2, with D unresolved. CDR1 is SNHLY and CDR2 is FYNNEI in the germline V gene. V lost 4 bases, J lost 3 bases, and 6 bases lay in between. The CDR3 spans 13 residues. CDR3: CASSAFYTGELFF. DNA for the CDR3: TGTGCCAGCAGTGCGTTTTACACCGGGGAGCTGTTTTTT.

V and J are TRBV3-1 (or the pseudogene TRBV3-2) and TRBJ1-1; no firm D call. Deletions cut 0 bases from V and 0 bases from J, with 5 bases between. This CDR3 region has 14 residues. Germline CDR1 LGHDT, CDR2 YNNKEL (reference sequence). CDR3 sequence: CASSQETMNTEAFF. CDR3 in DNA: TGTGCCAGCAGCCAAGAAACCATGAACACTGAAGCTTTCTTT.

The chain recombines TRBV15 with TRBJ1-4; 8 positions agree with TRBD1. Trimming took 6 bases from V and 5 from J; bases not matched to a gene: 5. The CDR3 sequence is 14 residues long. Germline CDR1 and CDR2: LNHNV and YYDKDF (reference sequence). The CDR3 here is CATRRDRWNEKLFF. CDR3 in DNA: TGTGCCACCAGGCGGGACAGGTGGAATGAAAAACTGTTTTTT. Supplemented by reference TRBV15 and TRBJ1-4, the full variable domain reads DAMVIQNPRYQVTQFGKPVTLSCSQTLNHNVMYWYQQKSSQAPKLLFHYYDKDFNNEADTPDNFQSRRPNTSFCFLDIRSPGLGDTAMYLCATRRDRWNEKLFFGSGTQLSVL.

The chain carries TRBV5-6 and TRBJ1-6; D not resolved. This CDR3 spans 14 amino acids. CDR1 is SGHDT, CDR2 YYEEEE, per germline. V lost 2 bases, J lost 8 bases, and 11 bases lay in between. The CDR3 loop reads CASSFPASHSPLHF. CDR3 DNA sequence: TGTGCCAGCAGCTTCCCGGCATCGCATTCACCCCTCCACTTT.

The chain carries TRBV5-1 and TRBJ2-7; 7 bases map to TRBD1. V was clipped by 4 bases and J by 3 bases; unmatched bases: 7. Germline values: CDR1 SGHRS, CDR2 YFSETQ. CDR3 length equals 14 residues. The CDR3 sequence: CASSPTQGVYEQYF. The CDR3 bases are TGCGCCAGCAGCCCCACCCAGGGGGTCTACGAGCAGTACTTC.

The chain combines TRBV6-5 with TRBJ2-5; D is possibly TRBD1 (6 bases). Trimming stripped 6 bases from V and 3 bases from J, with 11 bases between. The CDR3 totals 13 residues. CDR1 and CDR2 (germline): MNHEY, SVGAGI. CDR3 coding DNA: TGTGCCAGCAGCCAACAGGGTAAAGAGACCCAGTACTTC. It yields the protein CASSQQGKETQYF.

The chain carries TRBV11-2 and TRBJ2-1, with 7 bases identical to TRBD2. J lost 9 bases, V lost 6 bases, and 5 bases had no gene match. Germline values: CDR1 SGHAT, CDR2 FQNNGV. This CDR3 region has 12 residues. This chain's CDR3 is CASSSRTSEQFF. CDR3 bases: TGTGCCAGCAGTTCCCGGACTAGTGAGCAGTTCTTC.

V and J are TRBV7-9 and TRBJ2-6, with a weak D call TRBD2 (6 bases). The CDR3 sequence is 14 residues long. The germline CDR1 and CDR2 sequences are SEHNR and FQNEAQ (reference sequence). Trimming removed 5 bases from V and 2 bases from J, with 7 bases in between. The CDR3 loop reads CASSGGTGANVLTF. The DNA of the CDR3 is TGTGCCAGCAGCGGGGGGACTGGGGCCAACGTCCTGACTTTC.

The chain recombines TRBV30 with TRBJ1-1; D is uncertain. This CDR3 comprises 11 residues. V was trimmed by 4 bases and J by 8 bases, leaving 11 bases between them. CDR1 and CDR2 (germline): GTSNPN, SVGIG (reference sequence). The CDR3 here is CAWTFGGEAFF. CDR3 DNA sequence: TGTGCCTGGACCTTCGGCGGAGAAGCTTTCTTT.

The V and J genes are TRBV6-5 and TRBJ1-2, with D unclear. Trimming pared 5 bases from V and 1 base from J, leaving 11 bases between. The CDR3 contains 14 residues. Germline loops: CDR1 MNHEY, CDR2 SVGAGI. CDR3 bases: TGTGCCAGCAGTCGGACGGGATATAACTATGGCTACACCTTC. This translates into CASSRTGYNYGYTF.

This clone occurred once. This chain links TRBV27 with TRBJ2-7, with D perhaps matching TRBD1 (6 bases). The V gene's germline CDR1 is MNHEY and CDR2 SMNVEV (reference sequence). Between the trimmed V and J ends, which lost 5 bases and 0 bases, there was a span of 8 bases. This CDR3 comprises 13 residues. The chain's CDR3 is CASSRGSSYEQYF. The CDR3 DNA follows: TGTGCCAGCAGTAGGGGGAGCTCCTACGAGCAGTACTTC.